The rows below give T cell receptor beta chains drawn from one sample of a study of beta chain features in type 1 diabetes. The repertoire was sequenced with immunoSEQ multiplex PCR; TCRdb's copy has only in-frame clones and lacks some. The table lists approximately 150,000 clones, 10% of them singletons. Sequenced material: naive CD4+ T cells from blood. The origin of the receptors is a young man in good health. CDR3s include the opening cysteine and the closing phenylalanine or tryptophan. D genes are given only for firm matches. Size is omitted from some rows. Given values are once, few, many or a class for expanded clones.

d_gene: -
j_gene: TRBJ2-3
abundance: -
v_gene: TRBV11-3
CDR3aa: CASSPQSGGDTQYF
CDR3nt: TGTGCCAGCAGCCCACAATCGGGTGGTGATACGCAGTATTTT

d_gene: -
j_gene: TRBJ2-3
abundance: -
v_gene: TRBV9
CDR3aa: CASSRDFSTDTQYF
CDR3nt: TGTGCCAGCAGCCGGGACTTTAGCACAGATACGCAGTATTTT

d_gene: -
j_gene: TRBJ2-7
abundance: few
v_gene: TRBV5-5
CDR3aa: CASSLEGHLYEQYF
CDR3nt: TGTGCCAGCAGCTTGGAGGGACACCTCTACGAGCAGTACTTC

d_gene: TRBD2
j_gene: TRBJ2-1
abundance: few
v_gene: TRBV11-2
CDR3aa: CASSPSGGASVWNEQFF
CDR3nt: TGTGCCAGCAGCCCTAGCGGGGGGGCCTCGGTTTGGAATGAGCAGTTCTTC

d_gene: -
j_gene: TRBJ1-1
abundance: -
v_gene: TRBV18
CDR3aa: CASSPQAGNTEAFF
CDR3nt: TGTGCCAGCTCACCACAGGCAGGGAACACTGAAGCTTTCTTT

d_gene: -
j_gene: TRBJ1-1
abundance: -
v_gene: TRBV6-5
CDR3aa: CASSYSGAGAWEAFF
CDR3nt: TGTGCCAGCAGTTACTCGGGGGCGGGGGCCTGGGAAGCTTTCTTT

d_gene: -
j_gene: TRBJ2-6
abundance: -
v_gene: TRBV28
CDR3aa: CASSLPQGANVLTF
CDR3nt: TGTGCCAGCAGTTTACCCCAGGGGGCCAACGTCCTGACTTTC

d_gene: -
j_gene: TRBJ1-2
abundance: -
v_gene: TRBV14
CDR3aa: CASSQTGPYGYTF
CDR3nt: TGTGCCAGCAGCCAAACAGGCCCCTATGGCTACACCTTC

d_gene: TRBD1
j_gene: TRBJ1-4
abundance: once
v_gene: TRBV23-1
CDR3aa: CASSVGQGDEKLFF
CDR3nt: TGCGCCAGCAGCGTGGGACAGGGGGATGAAAAACTGTTTTTT

d_gene: -
j_gene: TRBJ2-6
abundance: few
v_gene: TRBV15
CDR3aa: CATSRARGLGANVLTF
CDR3nt: TGTGCCACCAGCAGAGCCAGGGGTTTGGGGGCCAACGTCCTGACTTTC

d_gene: TRBD1
j_gene: TRBJ2-7
abundance: -
v_gene: TRBV18
CDR3aa: CASSPGQGAGEQYF
CDR3nt: TGTGCCAGCTCTCCAGGACAGGGGGCAGGGGAGCAGTACTTC

d_gene: TRBD2
j_gene: TRBJ2-3
abundance: few
v_gene: TRBV5-1
CDR3aa: CASSLLAGGLTDTQYF
CDR3nt: TGCGCCAGCAGCTTGCTAGCGGGGGGGCTAACAGATACGCAGTATTTT

d_gene: TRBD2
j_gene: TRBJ2-7
abundance: -
v_gene: TRBV18
CDR3aa: CASSPLGGGASYEQYF
CDR3nt: TGTGCCAGCTCACCACTGGGCGGGGGGGCCTCCTACGAGCAGTACTTC

d_gene: TRBD1
j_gene: TRBJ2-3
abundance: few
v_gene: TRBV18
CDR3aa: CASSPGQGGTDTQYF
CDR3nt: TGTGCCAGCTCACCCGGACAGGGGGGGACAGATACGCAGTATTTT

d_gene: TRBD2
j_gene: TRBJ2-5
abundance: -
v_gene: TRBV10-2
CDR3aa: CASSGLAGAPETQYF
CDR3nt: TGCGCCAGCAGCGGACTAGCGGGGGCTCCAGAGACCCAGTACTTC

d_gene: TRBD1
j_gene: TRBJ2-2
abundance: -
v_gene: TRBV5-8
CDR3aa: CASTPLVRTGINTGELFF
CDR3nt: TGTGCCAGCACCCCTTTGGTTAGGACAGGAATAAACACCGGGGAGCTGTTTTTT

d_gene: -
j_gene: TRBJ2-7
abundance: few
v_gene: TRBV19
CDR3aa: CASSISGYGEQYF
CDR3nt: TGTGCCAGTAGTATTTCGGGGTATGGCGAGCAGTACTTC

d_gene: TRBD2
j_gene: TRBJ2-3
abundance: -
v_gene: TRBV7-3
CDR3aa: CASRKTGRGFTDTQYF
CDR3nt: TGTGCCAGCAGAAAAACGGGGCGGGGGTTCACAGATACGCAGTATTTT

d_gene: TRBD1
j_gene: TRBJ2-2
abundance: -
v_gene: TRBV9
CDR3aa: CASSAGQGAGTGELFF
CDR3nt: TGTGCCAGCAGCGCCGGACAGGGGGCAGGCACCGGGGAGCTGTTTTTT

d_gene: -
j_gene: TRBJ2-6
abundance: -
v_gene: TRBV9
CDR3aa: CASSVGQQVTHGANVLTF
CDR3nt: TGTGCCAGCAGCGTAGGGCAACAGGTAACGCATGGGGCCAACGTCCTGACTTTC